The T cell receptor beta chain under discussion was sequenced for a study of cytomegalovirus exposure and HLA in healthy donors. In the study overall: From donors who were HLA-typed, an early data release held approximately 84 million unique TCRs. Study-wide results and caveats: Roughly uniform sequencing depth across donors was assumed, possibly incorrectly.

Germline CDR1 reads MGHRA; CDR2 reads YSYEKL. The CDR3 spans 17 residues. Losses at the gene ends were 4 bases for V and 7 bases for J; bases not matched to a gene: 16. This clone showed up just once. Its specificity is not known. PCR primers comprised 60 Vbeta and 13 Jbeta primers. TCRdb's copy holds only in-frame clones and misses some; the assay was immunoSEQ multiplex PCR. Of some 160,000 clones detected, around 74% appear once; the ten largest clones hold approximately 1.4%. The chain joins TRBV4-1 to TRBJ2-7, with TRBD1 matching 10 bases. The sample comprised PBMCs. This sequence was found in a woman in her twenties or thirties in good health and CMV-seronegative. The CDR3 sequence: CASSPWGTGESIREQYF. The CDR3 DNA reads TGCGCCAGCAGCCCCTGGGGGACAGGGGAAAGTATACGGGAGCAGTACTTC.